Presented here are 4 T cell receptor beta chains from one specimen sequenced in a study of T cell responses to AZD1222 COVID-19 vaccine (dated by TCRdb to the early 2020s). The protocol used for the library was the immunoSEQ multiplex PCR assay. TCRdb limited this immuneACCESS table to in-frame rearrangements with V and J called. A share of clones is missing; checked studies link under half to unresolved V genes, and the rest is unexplained. The sample profile shows some 96,000 clones; about 88% of them were found once. The ten largest clones take up approximately 15% of the sample. Interpreted using the paper, the time point label stands for: about 28 days (+/-7) after the second vaccine dose. The specimen was peripheral blood, collected 28 days after the second AZD1222 dose. Receptors originate from an adult who received the AZD1222 COVID-19 vaccine.

The rearrangement links TRBV4-2 to TRBJ1-3; no definite D call. V was clipped by 0 bases and J by 2 bases, with 11 bases between them. Germline V gene sequence: CDR1 LGHNA, CDR2 YNFKEQ. The CDR3 loop spans 16 amino acids. In DNA form, the CDR3 reads TGTGCCAGCAGCCAAGATGTGGGGTTTACTGGAAACACCATATATTTT. Its translation: CASSQDVGFTGNTIYF.

V is TRBV7-9 and J is TRBJ1-2, with D uncertain. The germline V and J ends were trimmed by 5 bases and 7 bases, with 8 bases remaining between them. The CDR3 is 11 residues long. Per germline, CDR1 SEHNR and CDR2 FQNEAQ (reference sequence). The CDR3: CASSTGPGYTF. The DNA for the CDR3 is TGTGCCAGCAGCACCGGTCCTGGCTACACCTTC.

V gene TRBV11-3 combines with J gene TRBJ1-1; D possibly corresponds to TRBD1 (5 bases). CDR1 is SGHNT, CDR2 YENEEA, per germline. V lost 1 base, J lost 0 bases, and 12 bases lay in between. The CDR3 has 16 residues. CDR3 sequence reads: CASSLGGGAMNTEAFF. The CDR3 DNA is TGTGCCAGCAGCTTAGGTGGTGGGGCCATGAACACTGAAGCTTTCTTT. The complete variable domain, with remaining parts taken from reference TRBV11-3 and TRBJ1-1, reads EAGVVQSPRYKIIEKKQPVAFWCNPISGHNTLYWYLQNLGQGPELLIRYENEEAVDDSQLPKDRFSAERLKGVDSTLKIQPAELGDSAVYLCASSLGGGAMNTEAFFGQGTRLTVV.

The chain is built from TRBV3-1 (or the pseudogene TRBV3-2) and TRBJ2-7; 12 nucleotides align to TRBD2. V shed 4 bases and J 0 bases; nucleotides not matched to a gene: 7. This CDR3 comprises 17 residues. Germline CDR1 LGHDT, CDR2 YNNKEL (reference sequence). The CDR3 loop reads CASSPHQGLAGSYEQYF. CDR3 bases: TGTGCCAGCAGCCCCCATCAGGGACTAGCGGGCTCCTACGAGCAGTACTTC.